Sequencing of this T cell receptor (beta chain) was carried out in a study of identical twins. The study's findings and limits: Twins' surplus sharing was weaker for beta out-of-frame sequences. While abundant cord blood beta clonotypes carried fewer insertions, memory repertoires showed no such pattern. Invariant cells of the MAIT and iNKT types might have partly distorted the zero-insertion analyses.

Trimming removed 4 bases at V and 4 bases at J, with 12 bases between. Germline V gives CDR1 SGHDN, CDR2 FVKESK. There are 14 residues in the CDR3. This clonotype has ten or more counts. Its antigen remains unknown. TCRdb fed the 5' RACE reads into MiXCR, producing one record per CDR3 protein. The repertoire holds 270,000 or so distinct CDR3 sequences, roughly 8.7% seen once, with roughly 3% in the top ten. These data were also reused for a study on yellow fever vaccine responses in identical twins. Per that study: Twin vaccine T cell responses reportedly seemed partly convergent, partly personalized.

Sequences were obtained from CD8+ T cells sorted from blood. V usage is TRBV14 and J usage is TRBJ2-3; D not certain. This clonotype was obtained from a woman between 18 and 30 years old in good health. The DNA for the CDR3 is TGTGCCAGCAGCCCTACCCCCCGGTCAGATACGCAGTATTTT. Protein sequence: CASSPTPRSDTQYF.